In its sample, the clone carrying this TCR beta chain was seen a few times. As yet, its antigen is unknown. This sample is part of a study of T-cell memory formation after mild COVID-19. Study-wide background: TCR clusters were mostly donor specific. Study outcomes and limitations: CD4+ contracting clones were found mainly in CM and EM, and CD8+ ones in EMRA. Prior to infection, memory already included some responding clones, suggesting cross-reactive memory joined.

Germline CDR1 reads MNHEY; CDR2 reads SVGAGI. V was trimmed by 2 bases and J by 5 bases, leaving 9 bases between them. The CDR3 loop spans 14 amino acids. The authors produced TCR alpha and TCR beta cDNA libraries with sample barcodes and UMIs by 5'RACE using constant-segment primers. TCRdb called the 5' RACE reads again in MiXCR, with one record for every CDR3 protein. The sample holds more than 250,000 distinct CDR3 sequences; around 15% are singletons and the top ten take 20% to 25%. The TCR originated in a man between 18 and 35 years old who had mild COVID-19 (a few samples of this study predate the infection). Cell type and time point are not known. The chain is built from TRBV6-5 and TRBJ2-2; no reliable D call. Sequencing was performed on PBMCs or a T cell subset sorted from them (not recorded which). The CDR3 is CASSYNGLTGELFF. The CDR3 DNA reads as TGTGCCAGCAGTTACAACGGGTTAACCGGGGAGCTGTTTTTT.